This is a list of T cell receptor beta chains from one sample in a study of OX40 agonist ivuxolimab in advanced cancers. Sequencing was performed with immunoSEQ multiplex PCR; in TCRdb, only in-frame clones are kept and a portion is missing. The sample records about 96,000 clones, more than 80% being singletons. The input for sequencing was CD4+ or CD8+ T cells sorted from blood, taken in a trial of the OX40 agonist ivuxolimab. The origin of the receptors is an adult with an advanced solid tumor such as melanoma, head and neck, liver or kidney cancer. CDR3s include the opening cysteine and the closing phenylalanine or tryptophan. The D gene is left open where the match is weak. Clone size is stated in some rows and not others, as once, few, many or a class when expanded.

v_call	clone_size	j_call	cdr3_length	d_call	cdr3_nt	cdr3_aa
TRBV6-1	once	TRBJ1-5	15	NA	TGTGCCAGCAGTGAATGGGCAGGTGTATTAAAGCCCCAGCATTTT	CASSEWAGVLKPQHF
TRBV11-1	NA	TRBJ2-1	13	NA	TGTGCCAGCAGCCCTCTCCCTAGGAAGGAGCAGTTCTTC	CASSPLPRKEQFF
TRBV5-1	NA	TRBJ1-2	13	NA	TGCGCCAGCAGCTTGTACAGGGAGGATGGCTACACCTTC	CASSLYREDGYTF
TRBV5-6	NA	TRBJ1-4	15	TRBD1	TGTGCCAGCAGCTTGAGCGGGACAGGGGCGATAAAACTGTTTTTT	CASSLSGTGAIKLFF
TRBV4-3	NA	TRBJ2-3	15	TRBD2	TGCGCCAGCAGCCATGGGCGGGGGGGCACAGATACGCAGTATTTT	CASSHGRGGTDTQYF
TRBV19	NA	TRBJ1-1	15	NA	TGTGCCAGTAGTATATCGGCTGGGGCACTCACTGAAGCTTTCTTT	CASSISAGALTEAFF
TRBV23-1	NA	TRBJ1-5	16	NA	TGCGCCAGCAGTCAATCGGGCCAGGGTAGCAATCAGCCCCAGCATTTT	CASSQSGQGSNQPQHF
TRBV7-7	NA	TRBJ2-6	14	NA	TGTGCCAGCAGCGCGGCCGAAGGGCGCAACGTCCTGACTTTC	CASSAAEGRNVLTF
TRBV9	NA	TRBJ1-2	14	TRBD1	TGTGCCAGCAGCGAAACCGACAGGGTCCATGGCTACACCTTC	CASSETDRVHGYTF
TRBV11-2	NA	TRBJ2-7	14	NA	TGTGCCAGCAGTCGACCGGGGGTGAGCTACGAGCAGTACTTC	CASSRPGVSYEQYF
TRBV29-1	few	TRBJ2-1	14	TRBD2	TGCAGCGTGACTAGCGGGATCCCTAGGGATGAGCAGTTCTTC	CSVTSGIPRDEQFF
TRBV12-5	NA	TRBJ1-5	15	NA	TGTGCTAGTGGTTTGCCGACATTGGGCAATCAGCCCCAGCATTTT	CASGLPTLGNQPQHF
TRBV6-5	few	TRBJ2-3	14	NA	TGTGCCAGCAGTACTATCGGCCGTGAGGATACGCAGTATTTT	CASSTIGREDTQYF
TRBV7-2	few	TRBJ1-5	13	TRBD1	TGTGCCAGCAGCTTACAGGGGGATCAGCCCCAGCATTTT	CASSLQGDQPQHF
TRBV4-1	NA	TRBJ2-3	18	NA	TGCGCCAGCAGCCCCCTATCTCGAGGGGGGGGGAGCACAGATACGCAGTATTTT	CASSPLSRGGGSTDTQYF
TRBV19	once	TRBJ1-2	14	TRBD1	TGTGCCAGTAGGGGGACAGGGGGCTCCCATGGCTACACCTTC	CASRGTGGSHGYTF
TRBV9	NA	TRBJ2-6	14	NA	TGTGCCAGCAGCGTAGATCCCGGGGCCAACGTCCTGACTTTC	CASSVDPGANVLTF
TRBV18	once	TRBJ2-1	13	TRBD2	TGTGCCAGCTCCCCGGGGGGGCGGCAGGAGCAGTTCTTC	CASSPGGRQEQFF
TRBV11-2	NA	TRBJ2-1	16	TRBD2	TGTGCCAGCAGCGCTTACACCGGGACTAGATACAATGAGCAGTTCTTC	CASSAYTGTRYNEQFF
TRBV19	NA	TRBJ1-1	13	NA	TGTGCCAGTAGTATACATTCGAACACTGAAGCTTTCTTT	CASSIHSNTEAFF
TRBV7-2	NA	TRBJ2-5	12	NA	TGTGCCAGCAGCTTGGAGTGGAAGACCCAGTACTTC	CASSLEWKTQYF
TRBV5-8	NA	TRBJ2-1	15	TRBD2	TGTGCCAGCAGCCCCGGGACTAGCTTCTACAATGAGCAGTTCTTC	CASSPGTSFYNEQFF
TRBV7-9	once	TRBJ2-1	16	NA	TGTGCCAGCAGCTTACTCCGCACGGGGCGGGGGCCTGAGCAGTTCTTC	CASSLLRTGRGPEQFF
TRBV5-1	NA	TRBJ2-7	16	TRBD2	TGCGCCAGCAGTCTCTTCTACCCGGGAGGAAGCTACGAGCAGTACTTC	CASSLFYPGGSYEQYF
TRBV5-4	NA	TRBJ2-1	14	NA	TGTGCCAGCAGCTTGGACCCCCCCTCGGATGAGCAGTTCTTC	CASSLDPPSDEQFF
TRBV19	NA	TRBJ1-2	12	NA	TGTGCCAGTAGTATACAGGGAGGAGGCTACACCTTC	CASSIQGGGYTF
TRBV28	NA	TRBJ1-1	14	NA	TGTGCCAGCAGTTTGGTAGGGGCGAACACTGAAGCTTTCTTT	CASSLVGANTEAFF
TRBV6-5	once	TRBJ2-3	15	TRBD1	TGTGCCAGCAGTTATCGGACAGGGGGCACAGATACGCAGTATTTT	CASSYRTGGTDTQYF
TRBV6-1	NA	TRBJ2-7	15	NA	TGTGCCAGCAGTGAAAACCCAAACCCTGGATTTCTGCAGTACTTC	CASSENPNPGFLQYF
TRBV15	once	TRBJ2-5	15	NA	TGTGCCACCAGCAGAGATAACGGGGTTCACGAGACCCAGTACTTC	CATSRDNGVHETQYF
TRBV5-1	NA	TRBJ1-1	15	TRBD1	TGCGCCAGCAGCTTGACCGCAGGGGGTACCACTGAAGCTTTCTTT	CASSLTAGGTTEAFF